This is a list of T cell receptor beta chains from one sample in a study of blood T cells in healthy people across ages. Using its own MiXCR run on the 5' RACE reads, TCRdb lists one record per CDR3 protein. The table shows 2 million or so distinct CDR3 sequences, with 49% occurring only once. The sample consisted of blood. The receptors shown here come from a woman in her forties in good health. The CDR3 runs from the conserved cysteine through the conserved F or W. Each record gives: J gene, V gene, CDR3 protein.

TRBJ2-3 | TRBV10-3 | CAISRQGSSTDTQYF
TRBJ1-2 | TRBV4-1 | CASSQVNRGSGYTF
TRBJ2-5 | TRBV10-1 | CASSEWEQYF
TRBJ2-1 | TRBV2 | CASRGTSATYNEQFF
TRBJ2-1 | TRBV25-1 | CASSLGDSNEQFF
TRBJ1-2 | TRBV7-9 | CASSSNGRVLLSYGYTF
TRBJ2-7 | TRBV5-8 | CASSLGQGAAYEQYF
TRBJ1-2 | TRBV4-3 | CASSQGNVGGTAYGYTF
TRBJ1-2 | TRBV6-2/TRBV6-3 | CASSHEDFFYGYTF
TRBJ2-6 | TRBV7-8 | CASSLVDGPSGANVLTF
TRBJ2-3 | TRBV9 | CASSAPKGAVSTDTQYF
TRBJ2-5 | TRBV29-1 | CSVLPLTGGETQYF
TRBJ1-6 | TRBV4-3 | CASSQTGGAPLHF
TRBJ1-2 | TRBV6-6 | CATQRRFEDGYTF
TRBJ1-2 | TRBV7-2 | CASSLGGTGLEGYTF